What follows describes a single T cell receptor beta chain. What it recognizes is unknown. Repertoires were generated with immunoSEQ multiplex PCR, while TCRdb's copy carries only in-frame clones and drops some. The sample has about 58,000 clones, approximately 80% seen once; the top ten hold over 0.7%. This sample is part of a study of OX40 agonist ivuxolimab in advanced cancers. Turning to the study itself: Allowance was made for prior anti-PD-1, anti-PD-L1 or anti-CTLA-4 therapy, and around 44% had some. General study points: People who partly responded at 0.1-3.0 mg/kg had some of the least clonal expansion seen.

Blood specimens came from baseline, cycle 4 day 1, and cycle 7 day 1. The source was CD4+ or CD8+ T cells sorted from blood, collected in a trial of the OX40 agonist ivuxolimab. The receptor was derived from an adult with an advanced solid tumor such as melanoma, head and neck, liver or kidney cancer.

The chain's CDR3 is CASTELAGSNGDTQYF. In DNA form, the CDR3 reads TGTGCCAGTACCGAACTAGCGGGGTCAAACGGGGATACGCAGTATTTT. V and J are TRBV19 and TRBJ2-3; 10 bases align to TRBD2. The CDR3 is 16 amino acids. Germline V lookup: CDR1 LNHDA, CDR2 SQIVND (reference sequence). The trim removed 7 bases at V and 6 bases at J, leaving 13 bases unmatched.